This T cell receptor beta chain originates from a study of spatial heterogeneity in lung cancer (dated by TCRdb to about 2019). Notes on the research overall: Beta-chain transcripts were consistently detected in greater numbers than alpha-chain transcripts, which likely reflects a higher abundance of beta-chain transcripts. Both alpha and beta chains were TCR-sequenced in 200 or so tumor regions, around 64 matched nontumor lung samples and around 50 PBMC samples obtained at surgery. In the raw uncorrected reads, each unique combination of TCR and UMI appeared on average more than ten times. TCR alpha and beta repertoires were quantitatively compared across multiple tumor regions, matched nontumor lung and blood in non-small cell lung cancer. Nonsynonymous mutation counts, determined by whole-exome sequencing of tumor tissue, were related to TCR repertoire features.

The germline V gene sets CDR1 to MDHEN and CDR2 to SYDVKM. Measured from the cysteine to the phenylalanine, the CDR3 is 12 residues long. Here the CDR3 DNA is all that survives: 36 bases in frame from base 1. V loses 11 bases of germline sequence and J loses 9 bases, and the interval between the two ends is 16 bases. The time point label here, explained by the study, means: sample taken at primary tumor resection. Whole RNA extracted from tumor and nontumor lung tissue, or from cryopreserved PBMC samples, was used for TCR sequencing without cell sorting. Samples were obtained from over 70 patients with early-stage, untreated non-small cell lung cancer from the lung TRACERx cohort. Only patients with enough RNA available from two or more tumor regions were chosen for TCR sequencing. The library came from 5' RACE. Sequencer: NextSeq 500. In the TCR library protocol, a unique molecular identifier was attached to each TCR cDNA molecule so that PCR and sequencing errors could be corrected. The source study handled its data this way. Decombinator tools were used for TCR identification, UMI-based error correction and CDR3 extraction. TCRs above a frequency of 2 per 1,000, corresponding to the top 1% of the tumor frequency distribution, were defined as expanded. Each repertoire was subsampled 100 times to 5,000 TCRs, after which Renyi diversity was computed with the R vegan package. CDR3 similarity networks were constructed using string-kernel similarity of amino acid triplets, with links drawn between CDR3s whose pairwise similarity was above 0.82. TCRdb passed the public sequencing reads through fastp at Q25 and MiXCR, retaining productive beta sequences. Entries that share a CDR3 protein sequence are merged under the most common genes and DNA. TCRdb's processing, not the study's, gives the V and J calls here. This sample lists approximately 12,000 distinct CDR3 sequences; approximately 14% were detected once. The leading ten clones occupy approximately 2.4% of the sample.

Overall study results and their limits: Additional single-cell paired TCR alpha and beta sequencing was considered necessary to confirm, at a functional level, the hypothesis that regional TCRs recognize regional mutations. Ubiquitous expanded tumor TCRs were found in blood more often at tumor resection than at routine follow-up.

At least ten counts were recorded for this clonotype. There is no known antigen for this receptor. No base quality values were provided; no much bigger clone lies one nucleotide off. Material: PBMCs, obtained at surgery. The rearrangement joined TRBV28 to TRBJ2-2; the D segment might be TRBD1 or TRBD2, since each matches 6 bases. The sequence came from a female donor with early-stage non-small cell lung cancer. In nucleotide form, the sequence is TGTGCCGGACGGGGGCCCATCCGGGAGCTGTTTTTT. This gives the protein CAGRGPIRELFF.